What follows are 23 T cell receptor beta chains derived from one specimen sequenced in a study of cytomegalovirus exposure and HLA in healthy donors. This PCR relied on a set of 60 Vbeta primers and 13 Jbeta primers. The data were produced by immunoSEQ multiplex PCR, yet TCRdb's version contains in-frame clones alone and is incomplete. This sample's table has more than 110,000 clones. Input material: PBMCs. These receptors were collected from a man in his forties in good health and CMV-seronegative.

The chain has TRBV12-2 and TRBJ2-5; no DNA check was done on the table's D call, TRBD2. TRBV12-2 is assigned pseudogene status. This CDR3 contains 18 residues. CDR3 coding DNA: TGTGCAAGTCGCTTAGATTCGGGGTTTCAGCAGAATCAAGAGACCCAGTACTTC. Its translation is CASRLDSGFQQNQETQYF.

The chain couples TRBV5-1 to TRBJ1-2; weak D call: TRBD1 (5 bases). With 0 bases removed from V and 6 bases from J, the gap between germline ends came to 15 bases. The CDR3 consists of 15 residues. Germline CDR1 SGHRS, CDR2 YFSETQ. CDR3 coding DNA: TGCGCCAGCAGCTTGGTTGGCAGGGCATCGGATGGCTACACCTTC. Translated, it gives CASSLVGRASDGYTF.

The chain combines TRBV7-2 with TRBJ2-7; 9 nucleotides match TRBD2. CDR3 length: 16 residues. V lost 5 bases and J lost 2; bases outside the gene matches: 10. Germline lookup yields CDR1 SGHTA and CDR2 FQGNSA. CDR3 coding DNA: TGTGCCAGCAGCGAGAGCGGGGGGATTTCGCCCTACGAGCAGTACTTC. This translates into CASSESGGISPYEQYF.

CDR3 loop: CASSLVGSSGGPSDEQFF. CDR3 sequence (DNA): TGTGCCAGCAGCTTGGTGGGGTCTAGCGGGGGGCCCAGCGATGAGCAGTTCTTC. The chain employs TRBV5-4 and TRBJ2-1; 11 nucleotides align to TRBD2. With V trimmed by 0 bases and J by 8 bases, 13 bases remained unmatched. CDR1 SGHNT and CDR2 YYREEE come from the germline V gene (reference sequence). The CDR3 is 18 amino acids.

The J gene is TRBJ2-7, the V gene TRBV4-3, with D maybe TRBD2 (6 bases). V was trimmed by 4 bases and J by 0 bases, leaving 13 bases between them. Looked up from germline, CDR1 is LGHNA and CDR2 is YSLEER. CDR3 size: 15 residues. The CDR3 sequence is CASSLAAGPSYEQYF. Written as DNA, the CDR3 is TGCGCCAGCAGCCTGGCCGCGGGGCCCTCCTACGAGCAGTACTTC.

The genes are TRBV14 and TRBJ1-1; the match to TRBD1 covers 9 bases. The CDR3 loop spans 19 amino acids. Per germline, CDR1 SGHDN and CDR2 FVKESK. The V segment lost 6 bases and the J segment 5 bases; nucleotides outside the gene matches: 22. CDR3 region: CASRPQAGQGLTGRTEAFF. The CDR3, as DNA: TGTGCCAGCAGACCCCAGGCTGGACAGGGGCTTACGGGTAGGACTGAAGCTTTCTTT.

The gene calls are TRBV29-1 and TRBJ2-7, with D unclear. This CDR3 spans 12 amino acids. V was clipped by 4 bases and J by 3 bases, with 10 bases between them. The germline gives CDR1 SQVTM, CDR2 ANQGSEA. The CDR3 protein is CSVAGFGYEQYF. The CDR3 region has the DNA TGCAGCGTTGCGGGTTTCGGCTACGAGCAGTACTTC.

The gene calls are TRBV7-2 and TRBJ1-6; perhaps TRBD1 as D (5 bases). Trimming pared 0 bases from V and 10 bases from J, leaving 10 bases between. Germline assignment: CDR1 SGHTA and CDR2 FQGNSA. The length of the CDR3 is 14 residues. CDR3 nucleotides: TGTGCCAGCAGCTTAGCAGGGGATCGATCACCCCTCCACTTT. Protein: CASSLAGDRSPLHF.

The chain is built from TRBV5-1 and TRBJ1-3; 10 nucleotides align to TRBD1. Germline CDR1 SGHRS, CDR2 YFSETQ. The CDR3 extends over 16 amino acids. J lost 2 bases, V lost 0 bases, and 2 bases had no gene match. The CDR3 DNA reads TGCGCCAGCAGCTTGGGTGGACAGGGGGCTGGAAACACCATATATTTT. Protein sequence: CASSLGGQGAGNTIYF.

The CDR3 region is CASSLRGGTPVENIQYF. In DNA, the CDR3 is TGTGCCAGCAGTTTAAGGGGGGGCACCCCCGTCGAAAACATTCAGTACTTC. V gene TRBV28 combines with J gene TRBJ2-4; perhaps TRBD2 as D (7 bases). V lost 2 bases to trimming and J lost 5 bases, with 19 bases between them. The germline V gene encodes CDR1 MDHEN and CDR2 SYDVKM. This CDR3 has 17 amino acids. Supplemented by reference TRBV28 and TRBJ2-4, the full variable domain reads DVKVTQSSRYLVKRTGEKVFLECVQDMDHENMFWYRQDPGLGLRLIYFSYDVKMKEKGDIPEGYSVSREKKERFSLILESASTNQTSMYLCASSLRGGTPVENIQYFGAGTRLSVL.

The chain uses TRBV7-2 and TRBJ1-5; 9 nucleotides line up with TRBD1. Germline V CDR1 and CDR2: SGHTA, FQGNSA. The CDR3 is made up of 15 amino acids. V lost 4 bases, J lost 2 bases, and 3 bases stayed unmatched. The CDR3 spells CASSSDRGRNQPQHF. In DNA, the CDR3 is TGTGCCAGCAGCTCGGACAGGGGCCGCAATCAGCCCCAGCATTTT.

The chain employs TRBV7-6 and TRBJ2-5; possibly TRBD1 for D (5 bases). CDR1 is SGHVS and CDR2 is FNYEAQ in the germline V gene. The CDR3 extends over 15 amino acids. With 1 base removed from V and 4 bases from J, the gap between germline ends came to 13 bases. The CDR3 bases are TGTGCCAGCAGCTTAGATCAGGCAGGGCGAGAGACCCAGTACTTC. This sequence encodes CASSLDQAGRETQYF.

V and J are TRBV10-2 and TRBJ1-5, with 7 bases matching TRBD1. Trimming took 6 bases from V and 4 from J; bases not matched to a gene: 6. This CDR3 spans 14 amino acids. Germline V gene data show CDR1 as WSHSY and CDR2 as SAAADI. The CDR3 loop reads CASSYDRENQPQHF. The CDR3 DNA is TGCGCCAGCAGCTATGACAGGGAGAATCAGCCCCAGCATTTT.

The CDR3, as DNA: TGCGCCAGCAGCATCTCGTCGTTGGACAGACCCTACGAGCAGTACTTC. It codes for CASSISSLDRPYEQYF. This chain links TRBV5-1 with TRBJ2-5; the D gene is possibly TRBD1 (6 bases). The J call is in doubt because the DNA end fits TRBJ2-7 better. The CDR3 totals 16 residues. Germline assignment: CDR1 SGHRS and CDR2 YFSETQ.

On this clone: Germline and junction disagree at one end, which may indicate a read error. The J gene is TRBJ1-6, the V gene TRBV19; D unclear. This CDR3 has 16 amino acids. Germline CDR1 and CDR2: LNHDA and SQIVND (reference sequence). The CDR3 spells CASSMSRSSCNSPLHF. The CDR3 coding sequence is TGTGCCAGTAGTATGAGCCGGAGCTCCTGTAATTCACCCCTCCACTTT.

The CDR3 DNA sequence: TGTGCCAGTAGCCTGGGACAGGTACAGCCCCAGCATTTT. Translating it yields CASSLGQVQPQHF. The chain recombines TRBV19 with TRBJ1-5; 8 bases fit TRBD1. V lost 6 bases and J lost 7; bases outside the gene matches: 5. The CDR3 length is 13 residues. Looked up from germline, CDR1 is LNHDA and CDR2 is SQIVND (reference sequence).

The genes are TRBV18 and TRBJ2-7; D perhaps matches TRBD1 (6 bases). Between the trimmed V and J ends, which lost 2 bases and 6 bases, there was a span of 23 bases. The germline CDR1 and CDR2 sequences are KGHSH and LQKENI. The CDR3 contains 17 residues. CDR3 residues: CASSPLARGAPFGEQYF. CDR3 coding DNA: TGTGCCAGCTCACCATTAGCCAGGGGAGCCCCTTTTGGCGAGCAGTACTTC.

The chain couples TRBV7-9 to TRBJ2-1, with 14 positions matching TRBD2. CDR1 SEHNR and CDR2 FQNEAQ come from the germline V gene (reference sequence). CDR3 size: 13 residues. With 10 bases clipped from V and 10 bases from J, the junction kept 6 bases outside the gene matches. CDR3 coding DNA: TGTGCCACCGGACTAGCGGGGGGACTGGAGCAGTTCTTC. It specifies CATGLAGGLEQFF.

This sequence joins TRBV4-3 and TRBJ1-6, with TRBD1 matching 9 bases. CDR1 and CDR2 from the germline V gene are LGHNA and YSLEER. This CDR3 spans 15 amino acids. J gave up 7 bases and V 4 bases, and 5 bases lay outside the gene matches. CDR3 DNA: TGCGCCAGCAGCCCCGGGACAGGGCTGAATTCACCCCTCCACTTT. The encoded protein is CASSPGTGLNSPLHF.

The chain uses TRBV25-1 and TRBJ1-2; 7 bases map to TRBD1. V lost 4 bases, J lost 7 bases, and 0 bases stayed unmatched. The CDR3 consists of 11 residues. From germline, CDR1 is MGHDK and CDR2 SYGVNS. The CDR3: CASSAGGGYTF. In DNA, the CDR3 is TGTGCCAGCAGTGCAGGGGGTGGCTACACCTTC.

CDR3 in DNA: TGTGCCAGCAGCAGGGGGTCAGGGGGGTTCTATGGCTACACCTTC. Its translation is CASSRGSGGFYGYTF. The rearrangement uses TRBV28 and TRBJ1-2; 7 bases agree with TRBD1. CDR1 and CDR2 (germline): MDHEN, SYDVKM. The trim removed 6 bases at V and 4 bases at J, leaving 11 bases unmatched. This CDR3 has 15 amino acids.

The V and J genes are TRBV7-2 and TRBJ2-5; D possibly corresponds to TRBD2 (6 bases). With the DNA end fitting TRBJ2-7 better, the J assignment may be wrong. The CDR3 totals 12 residues. CDR1 and CDR2 (germline): SGHTA, FQGNSA. CDR3 loop: CASRESAYEQYF. The CDR3 DNA reads TGTGCCAGCCGGGAGTCGGCCTACGAGCAGTACTTC.

The chain couples TRBV5-4 to TRBJ1-4; D is possibly TRBD1 (6 bases). The germline gives CDR1 SGHNT, CDR2 YYREEE (reference sequence). This CDR3 region has 14 residues. Trimming removed 4 bases from V and 3 bases from J, with 10 bases in between. Written as DNA, the CDR3 is TGTGCCAGCAGCGGCAGGGGTCCTAATGAAAAACTGTTTTTT. This codes for CASSGRGPNEKLFF.